These 6 T cell receptor beta chains share one sample of origin, sequenced in a study of cytomegalovirus exposure and HLA in healthy donors. Amplification used 60 Vbeta primers and 13 Jbeta primers. Clones were read by immunoSEQ multiplex PCR, and TCRdb kept only the in-frame ones, dropping some. The sample lists approximately 120,000 clones, more than 70% occurring once. The sample comprised PBMCs. These receptors were taken from a woman between 50 and 59 years old in good health and CMV-seropositive.

This clone was picked up a small number of times. The V and J genes are TRBV9 and TRBJ2-3; no definite D call. The length of the CDR3 is 17 residues. The ends were cut back, 4 bases at V and 6 bases at J, with 24 bases in the middle. CDR1 and CDR2 (germline): SGDLS, YYNGEE. CDR3 loop: CASSTSPLLGSPDTQYF. The CDR3 DNA reads TGTGCCAGCAGCACATCACCTCTCTTGGGCAGCCCCGATACGCAGTATTTT.

The rearrangement uses TRBV4-3 and TRBJ1-2; no firm D call. The ends were cut back, 0 bases at V and 3 bases at J, with 8 bases in the middle. The CDR3 is made up of 14 amino acids. Germline CDR1 LGHNA, CDR2 YSLEER. The CDR3 DNA follows: TGCGCCAGCAGCCAAGAGGTCTACTACTATGGCTACACCTTC. Residues: CASSQEVYYYGYTF.

The genes are TRBV6-5 and TRBJ2-3; D is uncertain. V was pared by 0 bases and J by 2 bases, with 6 bases between. Germline V gene data show CDR1 as MNHEY and CDR2 as SVGAGI. The length of the CDR3 is 14 residues. The CDR3 region is CASSYSRTTDTQYF. The CDR3, as DNA: TGTGCCAGCAGTTACTCGCGAACCACAGATACGCAGTATTTT.

J is TRBJ1-1 and V is TRBV2, with 8 bases that match TRBD1. Germline V gene sequence: CDR1 SNHLY, CDR2 FYNNEI. V shed 6 bases, J shed 10 bases, and the junction held 7 bases outside the gene matches. The CDR3 is made up of 12 amino acids. The CDR3 nucleotides read TGTGCCAGCAGGGACAGGGCGCTGGGAGCTTTCTTT. This sequence encodes CASRDRALGAFF. Drawing the rest from reference TRBV2 and TRBJ1-1, the complete variable domain is EPEVTQTPSHQVTQMGQEVILRCVPISNHLYFYWYRQILGQKVEFLVSFYNNEISEKSEIFDDQFSVERPDGSNFTLKIRSTKLEDSAMYFCASRDRALGAFFGQGTRLTVV.

This chain connects TRBV4-2 to TRBJ2-5; 8 bases fit TRBD2. Germline CDR1 LGHNA, CDR2 YNFKEQ. The ends lost 4 bases at V and 5 bases at J; junction bases unmatched: 6. The CDR3 covers 14 residues. The CDR3 DNA is TGTGCCAGCAGCCCCCCGGGGGGGCAGGAGACCCAGTACTTC. Protein product: CASSPPGGQETQYF.

The genes are TRBV10-3 and TRBJ2-7; the D gene is possibly TRBD2 (5 bases). Germline V gene lookup returns CDR1 ENHRY and CDR2 SYGVKD. Trimming removed 11 bases from V and 0 bases from J, with 17 bases in between. The CDR3 covers 14 residues. The CDR3 is CAPPEGPSSYEQYF. The CDR3 nucleotides are TGTGCCCCCCCTGAGGGCCCTAGCTCCTACGAGCAGTACTTC.